The 15 T cell receptor beta chains below were found in one sample sequenced in a study of blood T cell repertoires in COVID-19 (TCRdb year 2020). Library preparation was by the immunoSEQ multiplex PCR assay. Imported from immuneACCESS, the table was reduced by TCRdb to in-frame sequences with V and J called. These copies leave out some clones; in studies compared against another copy, an unresolved V gene accounts for under half, and the cause of the remainder is not known. The sample contains roughly 32,000 clones, 90% of them found a single time. The ten largest clones take up over 0.95% of the sample. Sequencing was carried out using peripheral blood. Every receptor here comes from a man between 70 and 80 years old with active or convalescent COVID-19.

V is TRBV5-1 and J is TRBJ1-2; D perhaps matches TRBD1 (6 bases). The CDR3 loop spans 15 amino acids. Germline CDR1 reads SGHRS; CDR2 reads YFSETQ. V was clipped by 3 bases and J by 3 bases, with 15 bases between them. DNA for the CDR3: TGCGCCAGCAGCTCGGGGGGCAGGGCAGACTATGGCTACACCTTC. It encodes CASSSGGRADYGYTF.

The chain employs TRBV7-9 and TRBJ1-5, with D perhaps matching TRBD1 (6 bases). The CDR3 is made up of 17 amino acids. Germline V lookup: CDR1 SEHNR, CDR2 FQNEAQ (reference sequence). V lost 5 bases to trimming and J lost 4 bases, with 21 bases between them. The CDR3 nucleotides are TGTGCCAGCAGCCGACAGGCCGGGACACTTAAGAATCAGCCCCAGCATTTT. Translation: CASSRQAGTLKNQPQHF.

The V gene is TRBV4-2, the J gene TRBJ2-3; 9 nucleotides line up with TRBD2. Trimming cost V 4 bases and J 4 bases; bases outside gene matches: 12. CDR3 size: 17 residues. The germline gives CDR1 LGHNA, CDR2 YNFKEQ. CDR3 region: CASSRKAGAGGADTQYF. CDR3 nucleotide sequence: TGTGCCAGCAGCCGAAAGGCGGGAGCGGGGGGTGCAGATACGCAGTATTTT.

The chain has TRBV20-1 and TRBJ2-1, with D uncertain. This CDR3 spans 11 amino acids. Germline V gene lookup returns CDR1 DFQATT and CDR2 SNEGSKA (reference sequence). Trimming pared 4 bases from V and 7 bases from J, leaving 8 bases between. In nucleotides, the CDR3 is TGCAGTGCTACTCCTAGAAATGAGCAGTTCTTC. Its translation: CSATPRNEQFF.

The CDR3: CASSIDRDRHEKLFF. CDR3 sequence (DNA): TGTGCCAGTAGTATAGATCGGGACAGGCACGAAAAACTGTTTTTT. This sequence joins TRBV19 and TRBJ1-4; 8 nucleotides agree with TRBD1. The CDR3 contains 15 residues. Germline loops: CDR1 LNHDA, CDR2 SQIVND (reference sequence). Trimming at V came to 0 bases and at J to 8 bases, leaving 5 bases not matched to a gene. The entire variable domain, with the rest obtained from reference TRBV19 and TRBJ1-4, is as follows: DGGITQSPKYLFRKEGQNVTLSCEQNLNHDAMYWYRQDPGQGLRLIYYSQIVNDFQKGDIAEGYSVSREKKESFPLTVTSAQKNPTAFYLCASSIDRDRHEKLFFGSGTQLSVL.

The CDR3 is CASSFPGSYSNQPQHF. Written as DNA, the CDR3 is TGTGCCAGCAGTTTCCCAGGGTCTTATAGCAATCAGCCCCAGCATTTT. The chain employs TRBV28 and TRBJ1-5, with D tentatively TRBD1 (5 bases). Trimming cost V 3 bases and J 0 bases, with 12 bases left between them. This CDR3 has 16 residues. Germline V CDR1 and CDR2: MDHEN, SYDVKM. The whole variable domain, remainder taken from reference TRBV28 and TRBJ1-5, is DVKVTQSSRYLVKRTGEKVFLECVQDMDHENMFWYRQDPGLGLRLIYFSYDVKMKEKGDIPEGYSVSREKKERFSLILESASTNQTSMYLCASSFPGSYSNQPQHFGDGTRLSIL.

V is TRBV7-2 and J is TRBJ1-2, with D maybe TRBD1 (5 bases). The CDR3 totals 14 residues. The V and J ends lost 3 bases and 3 bases respectively, with 11 bases between them. Germline lookup yields CDR1 SGHTA and CDR2 FQGNSA. CDR3 sequence (DNA): TGTGCCAGCAGCTTCAGGGCACCACACTATGGCTACACCTTC. This gives the protein CASSFRAPHYGYTF.

The CDR3 protein is CASSSYSGRGFDEQFF. The CDR3 DNA is TGTGCCAGCAGCTCTTATAGCGGGAGAGGTTTCGATGAGCAGTTCTTC. The chain is built from TRBV5-6 and TRBJ2-1; 9 bases are shared with TRBD2. The CDR3 has 16 residues. With 3 bases clipped from V and 8 bases from J, the junction kept 12 bases outside the gene matches. Germline-derived CDR1 and CDR2 are SGHDT and YYEEEE.

This chain connects TRBV5-1 to TRBJ1-1; 8 nucleotides agree with TRBD1. Germline V gene sequence: CDR1 SGHRS, CDR2 YFSETQ. The CDR3 covers 14 residues. The V segment lost 7 bases and the J segment 0 bases; nucleotides outside the gene matches: 5. Here the CDR3 reads CASGRTGMNTEAFF. The CDR3 region has the DNA TGCGCCAGCGGACGGACAGGGATGAACACTGAAGCTTTCTTT.

The chain combines TRBV12-3 or TRBV12-4 with TRBJ1-6; D is ambiguous. This CDR3 region has 12 residues. Trimming removed 3 bases at V and 10 bases at J, with 7 bases between. CDR3 sequence: CASSFGRSPLHF. The CDR3 coding sequence is TGTGCCAGCAGTTTTGGGAGATCACCCCTCCACTTT.

V usage is TRBV28 and J usage is TRBJ2-7; 9 nucleotides agree with TRBD1. The germline gives CDR1 MDHEN, CDR2 SYDVKM. This CDR3 comprises 15 residues. V lost 2 bases, J lost 4 bases, and 6 bases stayed unmatched. CDR3 residues: CASSLTGTGIYEQYF. For the CDR3, the DNA is TGTGCCAGCAGTTTAACCGGGACAGGGATATACGAGCAGTACTTC.

V gene TRBV10-3 combines with J gene TRBJ1-5; tentative D call: TRBD1 (6 bases). Germline CDR1 and CDR2: ENHRY and SYGVKD. This CDR3 contains 14 residues. V shed 5 bases and J shed 4 bases, with 12 bases lying between them. The CDR3 region has the DNA TGTGCCATCAGTAAGACCACAGGGAATCAGCCCCAGCATTTT. Its translation is CAISKTTGNQPQHF.

The V and J genes are TRBV23-1 and TRBJ2-2; possible D gene TRBD2, 5 bases. TRBV23-1 is identified as an open reading frame with a role that is uncertain. V lost 2 bases to trimming and J lost 0 bases, with 13 bases between them. There are 17 residues in the CDR3. The CDR3 DNA reads as TGCGCCAGCAGTCAAGCGGGTTTGCGGACGAACACCGGGGAGCTGTTTTTT. Encoded protein: CASSQAGLRTNTGELFF.

The chain recombines TRBV7-9 with TRBJ2-3; TRBD2 agrees at 10 bases. The CDR3 length is 15 residues. CDR1 is SEHNR, CDR2 FQNEAQ, per germline (reference sequence). V dropped 6 bases and J dropped 0; count of bases not matched to a gene: 3. CDR3 region: CASSQTSGSTDTQYF. For the CDR3, the DNA is TGTGCCAGCAGTCAGACTAGCGGGAGCACAGATACGCAGTATTTT.

This chain joins TRBV18 and TRBJ1-4, with D possibly matching TRBD1 (5 bases). Germline lookup yields CDR1 KGHSH and CDR2 LQKENI. V dropped 4 bases and J dropped 0 bases, with 12 bases sitting between them. This CDR3 is built from 16 residues. As DNA, the CDR3 is TGTGCCAGCTCACTCAGCGTGACAGCAACTAATGAAAAACTGTTTTTT. This encodes CASSLSVTATNEKLFF. The whole variable domain, remainder taken from reference TRBV18 and TRBJ1-4, is NAGVMQNPRHLVRRRGQEARLRCSPMKGHSHVYWYRQLPEEGLKFMVYLQKENIIDESGMPKERFSAEFPKEGPSILRIQQVVRGDSAAYFCASSLSVTATNEKLFFGSGTQLSVL.